A few counts support the clone carrying this T cell receptor (beta chain). What it recognizes is unknown. MiXCR, applied by TCRdb to the RT-PCR reads, yields one record per CDR3 protein. Seen here are hundreds of thousands of distinct CDR3 sequences, 15% to 18% observed once, and the top ten hold around 10%. The sample originates from a study of response to subunit inactivated influenza vaccine. Overall study results and limits: That few new T cells are recruited by each seasonal influenza vaccination was the authors' suggestion.

Sample: PBMCs from blood, taken 11 to 12 days after vaccination. The TCR was taken from a man aged 50-60 years who received an inactivated influenza vaccine.

This CDR3 is CASSYSARAPVHEQYF. DNA for the CDR3: TGTGCCAGCAGTTACTCGGCGAGGGCCCCCGTCCACGAGCAGTACTTC. V usage is TRBV6-2 or TRBV6-3 and J usage is TRBJ2-7; TRBD2 is a possible D gene (5 bases). Germline assignment: CDR1 MNHEY and CDR2 SVGEGT. This CDR3 has 16 amino acids. V was pared by 0 bases and J by 5 bases, with 17 bases between.